Listed below are T cell receptor beta chains from one sample, sequenced in a study of response to subunit inactivated influenza vaccine. TCRdb reanalysed the RT-PCR reads using MiXCR and keeps one entry per CDR3 protein. Of under 200,000 distinct CDR3 sequences in the sample, about 12% were seen once. This sample was also put to use in a study of T cells expressing NK-cell markers.

The sequencing used CD8+ T cells sorted from PBMCs, collected roughly 12 days after vaccination. The receptors stem from a man in his fifties who received an inactivated influenza vaccine. The CDR3 runs from the conserved cysteine through the conserved F or W. D genes are given only for firm matches. A clone size is listed for some rows: how often the clone was seen (once, few, many), or a class if it is expanded.

>TRBV6-2/TRBV6-3|NA|TRBJ2-1|many
TGTGCCAGCAGTTCGGGACTTTACAATGAGCAGTTCTTC
CASSSGLYNEQFF
>TRBV29-1|NA|TRBJ2-1|NA
TGCAGCGTTGAAGGGGGGCTAGTTGGGCATAATGAGCAGTTCTTC
CSVEGGLVGHNEQFF
>TRBV27|NA|TRBJ1-4|few
TGTGCCAGCAGTCTGACGGCAGCTAATGAAAAACTGTTTTTT
CASSLTAANEKLFF
>TRBV25-1|TRBD1|TRBJ2-5|NA
TGTGCCAGCAGTGAATGGGGGACAGGGACGCACGAGACCCAGTACTTC
CASSEWGTGTHETQYF
>TRBV7-9|NA|TRBJ2-3|few
TGTGCCAGCAGCTTCCCTACAGGCGGTAGGATCACAGATACGCAGTATTTT
CASSFPTGGRITDTQYF
>TRBV18|NA|TRBJ1-2|NA
TGTGCCAGCTCACCAAAAGACGGGGTTCGGGGGGAAGGCTACACCTTC
CASSPKDGVRGEGYTF
>TRBV29-1|NA|TRBJ2-7|few
TGCAGCGTTGAAGATCGTCTAGCGAACTACGAGCAGTACTTC
CSVEDRLANYEQYF
>TRBV28|NA|TRBJ1-1|few
TGTGCCAGCAGTTTATGGGGCGGGGGTGAAGCTTTCTTT
CASSLWGGGEAFF
>TRBV6-1|TRBD1|TRBJ1-5|few
TGTGCCAGCAGCCTGGACAGGGGGCAATTTCAGCCCCAGCATTTT
CASSLDRGQFQPQHF
>TRBV11-2|TRBD1|TRBJ2-1|few
TGTGCCAGCAGCTTGGGACAGGCAGAGCAGTTCTTC
CASSLGQAEQFF
>TRBV6-5|TRBD1|TRBJ2-1|NA
TGTGCCGCAGGGGGCTACTCGGGTGAGCAGTTCTTC
CAAGGYSGEQFF
>TRBV12-3/TRBV12-4|TRBD2|TRBJ2-1|NA
TGTGCCAGCAGTTCTAGCGGGGGGGACTACAATGAGCAGTTCTTC
CASSSSGGDYNEQFF
>TRBV4-2|TRBD2|TRBJ2-5|NA
TGTGCCATCAGCCCGGGACTAGCGGGTCACTACCAAGAGACCCAGTACTTC
CAISPGLAGHYQETQYF
>TRBV4-1|NA|TRBJ2-5|NA
TGCGCCAGCAGCCAGCAGAGCAGACAAGAGACCCAGTACTTC
CASSQQSRQETQYF
>TRBV4-1|NA|TRBJ2-2|NA
TGCGCCAGCAACAACGGCACCGGGGAGCTGTTTTTT
CASNNGTGELFF
>TRBV6-2/TRBV6-3|NA|TRBJ2-7|many
TGTGCCAGCAGTACCGCCTACGAGCAGTACTTC
CASSTAYEQYF
>TRBV6-2/TRBV6-3|TRBD1|TRBJ2-5|many
TGTGCCAGCAGTTTGGACAGGGTTCAAGAGACCCAGTACTTC
CASSLDRVQETQYF
>TRBV6-1|NA|TRBJ2-3|many
TGTGCCAGCGGGAAGGGTAACTTACCAGATACGCAGTATTTT
CASGKGNLPDTQYF
>TRBV28|NA|TRBJ2-4|NA
TGTGCCAGCAGTTTCAACAGGGAGGAGAAGTACTTC
CASSFNREEKYF
>TRBV2|NA|TRBJ2-4|few
TGTGCCAGCCTACCAGGGGAGCAAAACATTCAGTACTTC
CASLPGEQNIQYF
>TRBV12-3/TRBV12-4|TRBD1|TRBJ1-6|many
TGTGCCAGCAGTACCCGGGACAGGGCAAATTCACCCCTCCACTTT
CASSTRDRANSPLHF
>TRBV6-5|NA|TRBJ2-3|NA
TGTGCCAGCAGTTATTCCCTAGGGGGCACAGATACGCAGTATTTT
CASSYSLGGTDTQYF
>TRBV9|TRBD1|TRBJ1-4|NA
TGTGCCAGCAGCGTCGAGGACAGGTATAATGAAAAACTGTTTTTT
CASSVEDRYNEKLFF
>TRBV29-1|TRBD1|TRBJ2-7|NA
TGCAGCGTTGAAGATTGGGACAGGGGCGCGGGTGGGTACGAGCAGTACTTC
CSVEDWDRGAGGYEQYF
>TRBV9|NA|TRBJ1-6|NA
TGTGCCAGCAGCGGTTCCGGTCGCTATAATTCACCCCTCCACTTT
CASSGSGRYNSPLHF
>TRBV6-2/TRBV6-3|NA|TRBJ1-4|few
TGTGCCAGCAGTTACGCGATACAGGATGCAACTAATGAAAAACTGTTTTTT
CASSYAIQDATNEKLFF
>TRBV12-3/TRBV12-4|NA|TRBJ1-1|NA
TGTGCCAGCAGTTTCGGGGGACGGCGCACTGAAGCTTTCTTT
CASSFGGRRTEAFF
>TRBV12-3/TRBV12-4|NA|TRBJ1-4|few
TGTGCCAGCAGTTTAGGGGCGGGTACTAATGAAAAACTGTTTTTT
CASSLGAGTNEKLFF